This record looks at one TCR beta chain sequence and its context. The target antigen is unknown. Assay used: immunoSEQ multiplex PCR; TCRdb lists only in-frame clones, some missing. Among 120,000 to 150,000 clones listed, under 95% were seen once. This sample is part of a study of T cell responses to AZD1222 COVID-19 vaccine. Trimming pared 6 bases from V and 2 bases from J, leaving 10 bases between. This CDR3 contains 13 residues. Germline CDR1 reads MNHEY; CDR2 reads SVGAGI. Study observations and caveats: Clonal diversity was possibly underestimated, and the donors were mostly white British, with more females. At baseline, just a handful of AZD1222 recipients tested seropositive.

The gene calls are TRBV6-5 and TRBJ1-2; D gene unclear. The material sequenced was peripheral blood, taken on day 0 of AZD1222 vaccination. The clonotype comes from an adult in good health. As DNA, the CDR3 is TGTGCCAGCAGCTCCCACAGCAACTATGGCTACACCTTC. It translates to CASSSHSNYGYTF.